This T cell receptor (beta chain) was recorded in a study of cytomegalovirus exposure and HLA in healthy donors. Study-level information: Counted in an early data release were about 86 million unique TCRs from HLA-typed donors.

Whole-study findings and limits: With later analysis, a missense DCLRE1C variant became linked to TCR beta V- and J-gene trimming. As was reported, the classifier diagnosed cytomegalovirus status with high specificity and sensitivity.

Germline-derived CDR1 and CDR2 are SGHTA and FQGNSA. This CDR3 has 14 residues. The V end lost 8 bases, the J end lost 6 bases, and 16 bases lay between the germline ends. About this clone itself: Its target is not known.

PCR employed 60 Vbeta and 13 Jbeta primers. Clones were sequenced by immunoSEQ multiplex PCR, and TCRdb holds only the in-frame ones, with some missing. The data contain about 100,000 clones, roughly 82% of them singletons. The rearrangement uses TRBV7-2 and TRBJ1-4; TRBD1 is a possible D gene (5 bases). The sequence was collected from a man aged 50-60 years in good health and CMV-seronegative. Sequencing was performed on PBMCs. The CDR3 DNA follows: TGTGCCAGCCAGAGACAGCCCGCGGATGAAAAACTGTTTTTT. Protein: CASQRQPADEKLFF.